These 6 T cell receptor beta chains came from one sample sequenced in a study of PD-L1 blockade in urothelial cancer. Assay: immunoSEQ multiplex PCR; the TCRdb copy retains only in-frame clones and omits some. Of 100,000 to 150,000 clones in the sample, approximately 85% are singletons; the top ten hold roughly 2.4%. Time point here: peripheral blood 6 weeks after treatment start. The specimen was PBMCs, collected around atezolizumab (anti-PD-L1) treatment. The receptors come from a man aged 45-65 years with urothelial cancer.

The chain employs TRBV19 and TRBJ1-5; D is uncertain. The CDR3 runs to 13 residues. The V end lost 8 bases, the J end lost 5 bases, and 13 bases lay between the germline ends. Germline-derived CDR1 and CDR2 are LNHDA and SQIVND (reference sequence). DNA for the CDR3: TGTGCCAGTCGCCGGACTTGGGATCAGCCCCAGCATTTT. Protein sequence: CASRRTWDQPQHF.

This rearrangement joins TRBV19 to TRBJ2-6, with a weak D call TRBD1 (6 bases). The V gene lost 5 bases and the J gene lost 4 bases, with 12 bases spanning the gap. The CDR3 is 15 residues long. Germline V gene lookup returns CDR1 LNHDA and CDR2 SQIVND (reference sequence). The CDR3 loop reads CASSPQGSGANVLTF. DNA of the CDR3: TGTGCCAGTAGTCCCCAGGGGTCCGGGGCCAACGTCCTGACTTTC. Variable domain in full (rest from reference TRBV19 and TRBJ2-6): DGGITQSPKYLFRKEGQNVTLSCEQNLNHDAMYWYRQDPGQGLRLIYYSQIVNDFQKGDIAEGYSVSREKKESFPLTVTSAQKNPTAFYLCASSPQGSGANVLTFGAGSRLTVL.

The DNA for the CDR3 is TGTGCCAGCAGCCCTCAAGCAGGGATTATGAACACTGAAGCTTTCTTT. It translates to CASSPQAGIMNTEAFF. This rearrangement joins TRBV11-2 to TRBJ1-1, with D maybe TRBD1 (5 bases). Germline V gene data show CDR1 as SGHAT and CDR2 as FQNNGV. This CDR3 is built from 16 residues. Trimming pared 5 bases from V and 0 bases from J, leaving 16 bases between.

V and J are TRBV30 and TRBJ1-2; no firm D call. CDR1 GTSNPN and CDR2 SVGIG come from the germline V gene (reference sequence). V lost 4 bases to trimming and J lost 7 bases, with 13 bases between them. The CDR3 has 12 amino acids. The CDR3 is CAWTRDGGGYTF. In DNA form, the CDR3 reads TGTGCCTGGACTAGGGATGGAGGTGGCTACACCTTC. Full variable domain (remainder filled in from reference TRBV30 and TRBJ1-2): SQTIHQWPATLVQPVGSPLSLECTVEGTSNPNLYWYRQAAGRGLQLLFYSVGIGQISSEVPQNLSASRPQDRQFILSSKKLLLSDSGFYLCAWTRDGGGYTFGSGTRLTVV.

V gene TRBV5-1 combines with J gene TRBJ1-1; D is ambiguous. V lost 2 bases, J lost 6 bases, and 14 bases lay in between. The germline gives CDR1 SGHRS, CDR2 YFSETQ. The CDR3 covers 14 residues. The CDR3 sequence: CASSFEGGVSEAFF. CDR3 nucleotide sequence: TGCGCCAGCAGCTTCGAGGGAGGAGTTTCTGAAGCTTTCTTT.

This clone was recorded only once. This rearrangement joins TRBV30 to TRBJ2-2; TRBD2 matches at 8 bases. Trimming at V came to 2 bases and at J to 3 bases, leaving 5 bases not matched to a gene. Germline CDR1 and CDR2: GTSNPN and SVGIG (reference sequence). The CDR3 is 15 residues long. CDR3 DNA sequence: TGTGCCTGGAGTCTCGCGGGAGGTCACACCGGGGAGCTGTTTTTT. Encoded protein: CAWSLAGGHTGELFF.